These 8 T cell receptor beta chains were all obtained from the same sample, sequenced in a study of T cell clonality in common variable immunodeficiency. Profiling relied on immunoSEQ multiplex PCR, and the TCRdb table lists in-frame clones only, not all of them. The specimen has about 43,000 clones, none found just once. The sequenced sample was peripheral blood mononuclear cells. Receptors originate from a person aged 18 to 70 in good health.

The covered CDR3 bases are TGTGCCAGCAGCTTAGAGGCGAACACTGAA. Translated, it gives CASSLEANTE. The CDR3 in full is CASSLEANTEAFF. This chain connects TRBV7-9 to TRBJ1-1; D remains unclear. The CDR3 end falls 3 residues outside the read, so it is completed with the germline J gene. Deletions cut 1 base from V and 1 base from J, with 4 bases between. Germline V gene sequence: CDR1 SEHNR, CDR2 FQNEAQ (reference sequence). This CDR3 is 13 amino acids long.

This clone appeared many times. The covered CDR3 bases are TGCAGTGCTGATGACAGGGAGGCCCTCAGCACAGATACG. Its translation is CSADDREALSTDT. In full, the CDR3 is CSADDREALSTDTQYF. V usage is TRBV20-1 and J usage is TRBJ2-3; maybe TRBD1 (7 bases). The CDR3 goes on 3 residues after the read ends, and that part is filled in from the germline J gene. CDR3 length: 16 amino acids. Trimming stripped 5 bases from V and 0 bases from J, with 18 bases between. Germline V gene data show CDR1 as DFQATT and CDR2 as SNEGSKA (reference sequence).

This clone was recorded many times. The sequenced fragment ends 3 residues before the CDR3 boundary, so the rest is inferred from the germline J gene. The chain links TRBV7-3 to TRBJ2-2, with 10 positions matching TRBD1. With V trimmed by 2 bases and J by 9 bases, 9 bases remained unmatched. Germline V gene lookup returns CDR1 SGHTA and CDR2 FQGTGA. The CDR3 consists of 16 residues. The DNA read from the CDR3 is TGTGCCAGCAGCTTAGGGGGGACAGGGGCCCCTCGGGAG. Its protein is CASSLGGTGAPRE. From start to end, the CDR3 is CASSLGGTGAPRELFF.

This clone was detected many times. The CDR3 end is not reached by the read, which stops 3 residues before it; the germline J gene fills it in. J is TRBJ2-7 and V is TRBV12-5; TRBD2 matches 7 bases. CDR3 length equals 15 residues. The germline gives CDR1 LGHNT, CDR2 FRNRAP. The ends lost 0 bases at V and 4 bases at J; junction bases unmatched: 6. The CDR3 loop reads CASGLVPGGGYEQYF. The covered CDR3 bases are TGTGCTAGTGGTTTGGTACCCGGCGGGGGTTACGAG.

CDR3 DNA (partial): TGTGCCAGCAGCTCCCAGGGGGCATCCTACAATGAG. Translated: CASSSQGASYNE. The full CDR3 sequence reads CASSSQGASYNEQFF. J is TRBJ2-1 and V is TRBV11-1; 8 nucleotides match TRBD1. Sequencing ends 3 residues short of the CDR3 end; the germline J gene provides the rest. The ends lost 4 bases at V and 1 base at J; junction bases unmatched: 3. Germline-derived CDR1 and CDR2 are SGHAT and FQDESV (reference sequence). The CDR3 extends over 15 amino acids.

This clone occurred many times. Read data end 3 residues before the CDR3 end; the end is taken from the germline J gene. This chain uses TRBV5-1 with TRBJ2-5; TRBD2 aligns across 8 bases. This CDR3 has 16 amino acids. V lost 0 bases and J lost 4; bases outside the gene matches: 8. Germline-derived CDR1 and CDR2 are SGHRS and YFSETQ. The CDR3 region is CASSLDSGGEGETQYF. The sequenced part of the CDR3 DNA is TGCGCCAGCAGCTTGGACAGCGGGGGCGAAGGAGAGACC.

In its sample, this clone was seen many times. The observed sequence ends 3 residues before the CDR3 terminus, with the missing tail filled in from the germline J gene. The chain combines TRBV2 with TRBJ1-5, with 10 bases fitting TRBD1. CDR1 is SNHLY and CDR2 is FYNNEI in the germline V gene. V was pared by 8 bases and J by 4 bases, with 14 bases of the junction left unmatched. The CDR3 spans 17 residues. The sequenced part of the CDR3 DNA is TGTGCCAGCGGACCGGGACAGGGGAGGTTTGGGAATCAGCCC. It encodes CASGPGQGRFGNQP. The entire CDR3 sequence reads CASGPGQGRFGNQPQHF.

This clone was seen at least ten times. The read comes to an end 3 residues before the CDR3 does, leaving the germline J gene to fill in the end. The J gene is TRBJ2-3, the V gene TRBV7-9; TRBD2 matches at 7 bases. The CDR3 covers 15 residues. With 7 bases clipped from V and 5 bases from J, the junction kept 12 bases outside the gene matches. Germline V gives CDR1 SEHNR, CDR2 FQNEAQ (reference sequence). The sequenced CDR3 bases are TGTGCCAGCAAACCCGGCGGCGGGAGTCTAGATACG. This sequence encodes CASKPGGGSLDT. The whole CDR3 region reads CASKPGGGSLDTQYF.